The source of this T cell receptor (beta chain) is a study of shared clonotypes between healthy human individuals. As for the study in general: The donor pool was made up of a couple of women and three men aged 18 to 49. Whole-study findings and limits: Researchers sampled only blood; tissue repertoires likely differ. Researchers found naive subsets generally carried larger estimated richness than memory subsets.

The assay was immunoSEQ multiplex PCR, and TCRdb's table has in-frame clones only and misses some. The data show some 350,000 clones, with roughly 70% seen just once and about 9.4% held by the top ten. Note on this clone: The target antigen is unknown.

The CDR3 is 15 residues long. Trimming removed 1 base at V and 7 bases at J, with 16 bases between. Germline V gene sequence: CDR1 GTSNPN, CDR2 SVGIG (reference sequence). The origin of this receptor is a man aged 30 to 39 in good health. The chain carries TRBV30 and TRBJ2-2; TRBD2 might be the D (6 bases). The source material was memory CD4+ T cells sorted from blood. Stated subset: CD45RA-negative fraction. In DNA form, the CDR3 reads TGTGCCTGGAGTGATTGGAGGGAGAAGGTCGGGGAGCTGTTTTTT. It yields the protein CAWSDWREKVGELFF. Full variable domain (rest looked up from reference TRBV30 and TRBJ2-2): SQTIHQWPATLVQPVGSPLSLECTVEGTSNPNLYWYRQAAGRGLQLLFYSVGIGQISSEVPQNLSASRPQDRQFILSSKKLLLSDSGFYLCAWSDWREKVGELFFGEGSRLTVL.